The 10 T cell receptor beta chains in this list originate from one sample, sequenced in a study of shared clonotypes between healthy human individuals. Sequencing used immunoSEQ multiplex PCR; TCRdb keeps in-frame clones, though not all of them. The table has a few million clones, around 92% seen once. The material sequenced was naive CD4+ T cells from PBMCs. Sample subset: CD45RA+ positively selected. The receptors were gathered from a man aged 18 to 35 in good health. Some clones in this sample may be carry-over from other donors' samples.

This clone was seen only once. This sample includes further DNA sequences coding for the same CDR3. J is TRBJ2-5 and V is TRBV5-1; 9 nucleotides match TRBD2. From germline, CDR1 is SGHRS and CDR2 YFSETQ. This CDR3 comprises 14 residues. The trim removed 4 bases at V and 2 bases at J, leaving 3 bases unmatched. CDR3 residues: CASSPGLAQETQYF. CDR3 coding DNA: TGCGCCAGCAGCCCCGGACTAGCGCAAGAGACCCAGTACTTC.

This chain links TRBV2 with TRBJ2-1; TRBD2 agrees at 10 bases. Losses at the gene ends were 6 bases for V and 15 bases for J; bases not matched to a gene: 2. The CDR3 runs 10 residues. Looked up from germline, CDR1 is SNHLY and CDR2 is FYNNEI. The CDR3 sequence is CASRTSGMFF. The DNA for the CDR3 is TGTGCCAGCAGAACTAGCGGGATGTTCTTC.

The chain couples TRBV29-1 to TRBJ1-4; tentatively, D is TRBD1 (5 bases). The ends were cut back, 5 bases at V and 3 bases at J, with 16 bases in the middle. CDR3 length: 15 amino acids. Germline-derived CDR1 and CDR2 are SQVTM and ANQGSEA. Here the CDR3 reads CSVRGAPGPNEKLFF. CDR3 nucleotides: TGCAGCGTTCGGGGCGCTCCAGGACCTAATGAAAAACTGTTTTTT.

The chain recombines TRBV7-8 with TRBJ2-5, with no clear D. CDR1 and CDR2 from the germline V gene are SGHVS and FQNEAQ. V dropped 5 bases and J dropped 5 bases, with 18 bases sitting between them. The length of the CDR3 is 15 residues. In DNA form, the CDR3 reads TGTGCCAGCAGCCCATTAACTGGATGGCGGGAGACCCAGTACTTC. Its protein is CASSPLTGWRETQYF.

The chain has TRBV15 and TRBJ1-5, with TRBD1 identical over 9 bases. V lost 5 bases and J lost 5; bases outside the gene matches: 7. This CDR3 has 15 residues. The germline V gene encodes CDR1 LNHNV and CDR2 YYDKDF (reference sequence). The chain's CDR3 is CATSPGTGSDQPQHF. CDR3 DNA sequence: TGTGCCACCAGCCCCGGGACAGGGAGCGATCAGCCCCAGCATTTT.

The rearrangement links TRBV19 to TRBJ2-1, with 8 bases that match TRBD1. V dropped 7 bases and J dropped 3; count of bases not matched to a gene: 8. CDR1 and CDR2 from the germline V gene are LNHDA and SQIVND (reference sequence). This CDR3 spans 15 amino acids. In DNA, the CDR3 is TGTGCCAGTATTGACCCAGGGGGCTTCTACAATGAGCAGTTCTTC. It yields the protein CASIDPGGFYNEQFF.

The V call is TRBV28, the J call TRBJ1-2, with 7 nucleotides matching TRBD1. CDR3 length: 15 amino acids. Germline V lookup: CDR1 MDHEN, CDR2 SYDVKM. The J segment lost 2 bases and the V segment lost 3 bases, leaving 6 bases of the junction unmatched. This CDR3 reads CASSFGRGPNYGYTF. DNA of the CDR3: TGTGCCAGCAGTTTCGGGAGGGGGCCCAACTATGGCTACACCTTC.

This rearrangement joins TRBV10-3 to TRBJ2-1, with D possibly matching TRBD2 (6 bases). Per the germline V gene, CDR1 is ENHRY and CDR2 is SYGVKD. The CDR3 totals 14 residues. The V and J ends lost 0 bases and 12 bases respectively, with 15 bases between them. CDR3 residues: CAISESIFGDLQFF. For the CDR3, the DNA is TGTGCCATCAGTGAGTCGATATTTGGGGACTTGCAGTTCTTC.

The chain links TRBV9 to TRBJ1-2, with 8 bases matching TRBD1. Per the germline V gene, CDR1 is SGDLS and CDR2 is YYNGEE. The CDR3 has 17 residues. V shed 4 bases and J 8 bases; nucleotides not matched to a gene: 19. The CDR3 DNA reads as TGTGCCAGCAGCCCGGCGCCCCTCTTCGACAGGGGTAGAGGCTACACCTTC. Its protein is CASSPAPLFDRGRGYTF.

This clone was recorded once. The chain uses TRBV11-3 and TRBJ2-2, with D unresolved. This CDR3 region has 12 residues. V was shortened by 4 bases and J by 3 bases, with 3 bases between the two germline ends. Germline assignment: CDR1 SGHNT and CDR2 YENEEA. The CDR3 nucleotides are TGTGCCAGCAGCTGGCACACCGGGGAGCTGTTTTTT. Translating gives CASSWHTGELFF.